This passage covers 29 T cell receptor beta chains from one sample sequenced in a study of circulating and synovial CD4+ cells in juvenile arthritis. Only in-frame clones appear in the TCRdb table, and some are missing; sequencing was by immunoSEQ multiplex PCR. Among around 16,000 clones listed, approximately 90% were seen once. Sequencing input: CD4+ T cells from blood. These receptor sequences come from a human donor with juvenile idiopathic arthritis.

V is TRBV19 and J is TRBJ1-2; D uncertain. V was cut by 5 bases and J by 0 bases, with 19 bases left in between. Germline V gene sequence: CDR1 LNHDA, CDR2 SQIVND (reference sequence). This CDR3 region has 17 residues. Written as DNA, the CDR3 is TGTGCCAGTAGTTCGGGGAACAAAATTGCGACTAACTATGGCTACACCTTC. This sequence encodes CASSSGNKIATNYGYTF. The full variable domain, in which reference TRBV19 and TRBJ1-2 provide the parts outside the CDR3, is DGGITQSPKYLFRKEGQNVTLSCEQNLNHDAMYWYRQDPGQGLRLIYYSQIVNDFQKGDIAEGYSVSREKKESFPLTVTSAQKNPTAFYLCASSSGNKIATNYGYTFGSGTRLTVV.

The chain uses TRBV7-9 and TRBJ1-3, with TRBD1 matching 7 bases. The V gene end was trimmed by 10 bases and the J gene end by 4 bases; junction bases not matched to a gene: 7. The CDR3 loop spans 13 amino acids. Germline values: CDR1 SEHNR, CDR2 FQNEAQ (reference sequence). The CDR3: CATPTGPGNTIYF. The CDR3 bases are TGTGCCACACCGACAGGGCCCGGAAACACCATATATTTT.

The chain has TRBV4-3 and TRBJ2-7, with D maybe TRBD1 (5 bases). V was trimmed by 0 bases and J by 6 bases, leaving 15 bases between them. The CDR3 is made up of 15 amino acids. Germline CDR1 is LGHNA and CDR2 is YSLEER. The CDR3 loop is CASSQDRRDGVEQYF. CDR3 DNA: TGCGCCAGCAGCCAAGATCGCAGGGATGGTGTCGAGCAGTACTTC.

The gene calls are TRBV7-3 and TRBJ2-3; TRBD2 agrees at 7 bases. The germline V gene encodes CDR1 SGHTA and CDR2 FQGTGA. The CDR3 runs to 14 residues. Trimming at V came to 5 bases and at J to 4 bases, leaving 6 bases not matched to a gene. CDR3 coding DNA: TGTGCCAGCAGCCTCTCAGCGGGATCAGATACGCAGTATTTT. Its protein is CASSLSAGSDTQYF.

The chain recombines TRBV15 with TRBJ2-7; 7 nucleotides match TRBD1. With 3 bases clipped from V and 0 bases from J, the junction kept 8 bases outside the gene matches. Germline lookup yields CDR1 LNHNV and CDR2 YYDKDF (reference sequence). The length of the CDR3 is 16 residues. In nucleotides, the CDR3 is TGTGCCACCAGCAGGCCCGGGACAGCGAGCTCCTACGAGCAGTACTTC. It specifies CATSRPGTASSYEQYF.

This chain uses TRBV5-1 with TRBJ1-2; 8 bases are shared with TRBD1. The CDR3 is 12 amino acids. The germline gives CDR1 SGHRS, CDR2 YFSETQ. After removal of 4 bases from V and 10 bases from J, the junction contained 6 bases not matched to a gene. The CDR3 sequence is CASSRQGRNYTF. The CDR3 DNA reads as TGCGCCAGCAGCCGACAGGGGAGAAACTACACCTTC.

The CDR3 spells CASSASRRASGSYEQFF. The CDR3 DNA follows: TGCGCCAGCAGCGCATCCAGGCGGGCTAGCGGGAGCTATGAGCAGTTCTTC. The chain uses TRBV5-1 and TRBJ2-1; 10 bases agree with TRBD2. With 4 bases clipped from V and 8 bases from J, the junction kept 15 bases outside the gene matches. Per the germline V gene, CDR1 is SGHRS and CDR2 is YFSETQ. This CDR3 spans 17 amino acids. The variable domain in full, with the rest retrieved from reference TRBV5-1 and TRBJ2-1, is KAGVTQTPRYLIKTRGQQVTLSCSPISGHRSVSWYQQTPGQGLQFLFEYFSETQRNKGNFPGRFSGRQFSNSRSEMNVSTLELGDSALYLCASSASRRASGSYEQFFGPGTRLTVL.

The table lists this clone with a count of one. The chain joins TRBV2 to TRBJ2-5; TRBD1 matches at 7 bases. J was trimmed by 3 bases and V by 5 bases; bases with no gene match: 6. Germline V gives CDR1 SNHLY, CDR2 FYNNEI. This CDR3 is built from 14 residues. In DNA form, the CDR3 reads TGTGCCAGCAGTTTTGGGACAGAAGAAGAGACCCAGTACTTC. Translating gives CASSFGTEEETQYF.

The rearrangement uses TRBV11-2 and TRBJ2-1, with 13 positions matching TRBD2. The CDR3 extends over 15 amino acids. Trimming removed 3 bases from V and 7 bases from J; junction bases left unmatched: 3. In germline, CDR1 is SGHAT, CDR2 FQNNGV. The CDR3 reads CASSFGTSGTNEQFF. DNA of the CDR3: TGTGCCAGCAGCTTCGGGACTAGCGGGACGAATGAGCAGTTCTTC.

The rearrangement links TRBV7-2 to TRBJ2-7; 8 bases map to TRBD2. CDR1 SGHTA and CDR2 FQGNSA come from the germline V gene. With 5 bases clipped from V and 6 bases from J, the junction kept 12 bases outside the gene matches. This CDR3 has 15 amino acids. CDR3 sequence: CASSAIAGTWSEQYF. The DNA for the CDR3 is TGTGCCAGCAGCGCCATAGCGGGAACTTGGTCCGAGCAGTACTTC.

The CDR3 region has the DNA TGCGCCAGCAGCTGGGAGGCGCTAGCGGGATCCAATGAGCAGTTCTTC. Translating it yields CASSWEALAGSNEQFF. The chain recombines TRBV5-1 with TRBJ2-1, with 9 bases matching TRBD2. Germline V gives CDR1 SGHRS, CDR2 YFSETQ. The CDR3 consists of 16 residues. Trimming removed 3 bases from V and 6 bases from J; junction bases left unmatched: 10. The full variable domain, in which reference TRBV5-1 and TRBJ2-1 provide the parts outside the CDR3, is KAGVTQTPRYLIKTRGQQVTLSCSPISGHRSVSWYQQTPGQGLQFLFEYFSETQRNKGNFPGRFSGRQFSNSRSEMNVSTLELGDSALYLCASSWEALAGSNEQFFGPGTRLTVL.

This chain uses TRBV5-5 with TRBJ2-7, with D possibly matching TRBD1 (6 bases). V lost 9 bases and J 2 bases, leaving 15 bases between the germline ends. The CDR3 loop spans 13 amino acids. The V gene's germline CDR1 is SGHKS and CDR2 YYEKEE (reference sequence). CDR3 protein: CATTPGHTYEQYF. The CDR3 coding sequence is TGTGCCACCACCCCGGGACATACCTACGAGCAGTACTTC.

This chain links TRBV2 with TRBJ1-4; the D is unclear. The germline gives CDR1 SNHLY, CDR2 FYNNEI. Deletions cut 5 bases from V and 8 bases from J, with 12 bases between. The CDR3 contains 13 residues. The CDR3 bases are TGTGCCAGCAGTATTACGCTGGAGGAAAAACTGTTTTTT. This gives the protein CASSITLEEKLFF.

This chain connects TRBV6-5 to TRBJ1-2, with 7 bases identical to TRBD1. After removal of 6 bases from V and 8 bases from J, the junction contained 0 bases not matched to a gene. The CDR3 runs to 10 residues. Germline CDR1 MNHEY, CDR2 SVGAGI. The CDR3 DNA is TGTGCCAGCAGAGGGGGCGGCTACACCTTC. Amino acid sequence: CASRGGGYTF.

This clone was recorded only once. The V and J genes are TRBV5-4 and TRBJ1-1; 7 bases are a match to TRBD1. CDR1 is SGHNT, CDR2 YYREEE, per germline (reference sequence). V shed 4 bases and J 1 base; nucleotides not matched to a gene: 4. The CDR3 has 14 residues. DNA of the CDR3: TGTGCCAGCAGCACCTACAGGGGGAACACTGAAGCTTTCTTT. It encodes CASSTYRGNTEAFF.

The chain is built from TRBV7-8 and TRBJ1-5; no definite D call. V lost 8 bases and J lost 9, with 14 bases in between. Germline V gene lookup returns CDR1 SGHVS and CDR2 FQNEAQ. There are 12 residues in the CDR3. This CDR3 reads CASGLPARPQHF. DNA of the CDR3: TGTGCCAGCGGGCTTCCTGCTCGGCCCCAGCATTTT.

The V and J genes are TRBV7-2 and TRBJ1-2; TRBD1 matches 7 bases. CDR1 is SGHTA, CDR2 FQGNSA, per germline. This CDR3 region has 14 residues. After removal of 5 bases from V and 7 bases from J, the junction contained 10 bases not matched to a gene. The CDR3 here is CASSPRQGALGYTF. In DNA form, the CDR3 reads TGTGCCAGCAGCCCTCGACAGGGTGCGCTTGGCTACACCTTC.

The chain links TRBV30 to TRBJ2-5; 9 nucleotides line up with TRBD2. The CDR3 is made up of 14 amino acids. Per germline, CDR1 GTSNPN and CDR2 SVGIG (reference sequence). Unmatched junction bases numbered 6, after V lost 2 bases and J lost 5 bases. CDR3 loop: CAWSPLAGGETQYF. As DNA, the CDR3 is TGTGCCTGGAGTCCACTAGCGGGCGGGGAGACCCAGTACTTC.

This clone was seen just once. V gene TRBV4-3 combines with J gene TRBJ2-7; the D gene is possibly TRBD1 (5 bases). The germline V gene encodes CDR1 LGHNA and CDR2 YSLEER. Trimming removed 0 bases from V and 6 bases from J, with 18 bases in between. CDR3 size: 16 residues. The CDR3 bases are TGCGCCAGCAGCCAAGACCCAGGGTCCGGATCGGGCGAGCAGTACTTC. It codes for CASSQDPGSGSGEQYF.

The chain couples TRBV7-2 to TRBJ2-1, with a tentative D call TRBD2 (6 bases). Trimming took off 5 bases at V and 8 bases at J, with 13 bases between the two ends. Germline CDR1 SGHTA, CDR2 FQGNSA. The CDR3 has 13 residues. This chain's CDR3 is CASSRLVGDEQFF. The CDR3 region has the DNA TGTGCCAGCAGCCGACTAGTTGGCGATGAGCAGTTCTTC.

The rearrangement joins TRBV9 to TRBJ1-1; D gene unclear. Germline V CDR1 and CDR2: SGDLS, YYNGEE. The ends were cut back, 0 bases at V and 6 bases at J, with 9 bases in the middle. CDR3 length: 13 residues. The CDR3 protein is CASSVGGMPEAFF. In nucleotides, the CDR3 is TGTGCCAGCAGCGTAGGCGGCATGCCTGAAGCTTTCTTT.

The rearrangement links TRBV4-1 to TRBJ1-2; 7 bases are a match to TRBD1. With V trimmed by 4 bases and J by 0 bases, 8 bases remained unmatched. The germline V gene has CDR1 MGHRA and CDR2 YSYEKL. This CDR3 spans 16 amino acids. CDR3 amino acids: CASSPADRRTNYGYTF. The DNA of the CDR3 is TGCGCCAGCAGCCCTGCGGACAGGAGAACTAACTATGGCTACACCTTC.

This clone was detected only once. The chain's CDR3 is CASSKPPRNEKLFF. The DNA for the CDR3 is TGTGCCAGTAGTAAACCTCCCAGAAATGAAAAACTGTTTTTT. The chain uses TRBV19 and TRBJ1-4, with unresolved D. CDR3 length: 14 amino acids. Germline loops: CDR1 LNHDA, CDR2 SQIVND (reference sequence). The V end lost 4 bases, the J end lost 5 bases, and 11 bases lay between the germline ends. The full variable domain, in which reference TRBV19 and TRBJ1-4 provide the parts outside the CDR3, is DGGITQSPKYLFRKEGQNVTLSCEQNLNHDAMYWYRQDPGQGLRLIYYSQIVNDFQKGDIAEGYSVSREKKESFPLTVTSAQKNPTAFYLCASSKPPRNEKLFFGSGTQLSVL.

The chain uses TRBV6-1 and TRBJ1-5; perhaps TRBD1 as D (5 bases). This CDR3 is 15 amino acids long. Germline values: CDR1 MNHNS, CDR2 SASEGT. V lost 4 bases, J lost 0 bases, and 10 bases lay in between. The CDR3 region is CASSVQENSNQPQHF. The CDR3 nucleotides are TGTGCCAGCAGTGTACAGGAGAATAGCAATCAGCCCCAGCATTTT.

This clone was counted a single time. The CDR3 reads CASRGGGAYEQYF. DNA of the CDR3: TGTGCCAGCAGAGGAGGAGGAGCCTACGAGCAGTACTTC. The V call is TRBV28, the J call TRBJ2-7, with TRBD2 as a possible D gene (5 bases). Germline CDR1 and CDR2: MDHEN and SYDVKM. Between the trimmed V and J ends, which lost 6 bases and 2 bases, there was a span of 11 bases. This CDR3 has 13 amino acids. The whole variable domain, filled in from reference TRBV28 and TRBJ2-7, reads DVKVTQSSRYLVKRTGEKVFLECVQDMDHENMFWYRQDPGLGLRLIYFSYDVKMKEKGDIPEGYSVSREKKERFSLILESASTNQTSMYLCASRGGGAYEQYFGPGTRLTVT.

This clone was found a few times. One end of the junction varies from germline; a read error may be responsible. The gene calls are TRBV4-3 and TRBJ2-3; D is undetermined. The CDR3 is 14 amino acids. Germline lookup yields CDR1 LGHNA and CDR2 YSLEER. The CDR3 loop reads CASSQEVGTNTQYF. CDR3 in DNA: TGCGCCAGCAGCCAGGAAGTGGGCACAAATACGCAGTATTTT.

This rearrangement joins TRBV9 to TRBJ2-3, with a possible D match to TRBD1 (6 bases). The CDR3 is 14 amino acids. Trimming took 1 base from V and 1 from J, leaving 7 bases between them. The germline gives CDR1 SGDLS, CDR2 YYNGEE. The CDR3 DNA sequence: TGTGCCAGCAGCGTAAGACAGGGCACAGATACGCAGTATTTT. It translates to CASSVRQGTDTQYF. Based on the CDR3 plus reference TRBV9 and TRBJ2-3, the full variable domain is DSGVTQTPKHLITATGQRVTLRCSPRSGDLSVYWYQQSLDQGLQFLIQYYNGEERAKGNILERFSAQQFPDLHSELNLSSLELGDSALYFCASSVRQGTDTQYFGPGTRLTVL.

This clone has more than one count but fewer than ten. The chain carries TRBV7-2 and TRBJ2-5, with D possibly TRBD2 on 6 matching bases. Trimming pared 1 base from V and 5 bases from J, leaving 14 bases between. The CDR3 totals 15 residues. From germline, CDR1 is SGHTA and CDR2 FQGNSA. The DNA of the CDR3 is TGTGCCAGCAGCTTAGGGGACTGGAGCAGGGAGACCCAGTACTTC. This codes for CASSLGDWSRETQYF. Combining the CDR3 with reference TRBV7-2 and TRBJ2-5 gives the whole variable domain GAGVSQSPSNKVTEKGKDVELRCDPISGHTALYWYRQSLGQGLEFLIYFQGNSAPDKSGLPSDRFSAERTGGSVSTLTIQRTQQEDSAVYLCASSLGDWSRETQYFGPGTRLLVL.

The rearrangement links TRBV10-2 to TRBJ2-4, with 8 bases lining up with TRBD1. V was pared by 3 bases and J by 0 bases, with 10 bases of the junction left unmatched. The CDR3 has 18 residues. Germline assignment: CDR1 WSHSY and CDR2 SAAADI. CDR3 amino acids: CASSERLTGDIAKNIQYF. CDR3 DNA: TGCGCCAGCAGTGAAAGATTGACAGGGGATATAGCCAAAAACATTCAGTACTTC.